This T cell receptor (beta chain) was retrieved from a study of metastatic and nonmetastatic thyroid tumors. In the study overall: Both malignant and benign thyroid patients supplied peripheral blood and tumor or nodule tissue samples, across which the repertoires of these patients were then compared. Study-wide results and caveats: Malignant thyroid tumors reportedly exceeded benign nodules significantly in TCR beta diversity, with the difference appearing in blood and tumor.

Original processing notes: Clinicopathological groups supplied CDR3 differences that were used to build a distant-metastasis classifier for papillary thyroid cancer. TCRdb re-called the PCR reads through MiXCR. What appears here as the V and J calls and clone size reflects TCRdb's work, not the paper's. The sample has some 40,000 clones; 15% to 20% are singletons. Thyroid surgery took place with no prior treatment in any patient. Regarding this clone: Its specificity is not known. Relative to the germline gene, one junction end is altered; a read error may explain this.

The germline gives CDR1 DFQATT, CDR2 SNEGSKA (reference sequence). CDR3 size: 15 residues. The chain has TRBV20-1 and TRBJ2-3; a weak D match, TRBD2 (5 bases). The TCR originated in a female donor with papillary thyroid cancer or a benign thyroid nodule (not recorded which). Some clones in this sample may be carry-over from other donors' samples. Sequenced material: blood. The CDR3 region is CSADRRRSSTHTQYF. The DNA for the CDR3 is TGCAGTGCTGATCGCAGGCGATCTAGCACACATACGCAGTATTTT.